This T cell receptor (beta chain) derives from a study of cytomegalovirus exposure and HLA in healthy donors. It was with 60 Vbeta and 13 Jbeta primers that the PCR ran. Assay used: immunoSEQ multiplex PCR; TCRdb lists only in-frame clones, some missing. The repertoire has about 200,000 clones, around three quarters of them found once; the top ten carry 3.5% to 5%. This CDR3 is 15 amino acids long. Trimming took 2 bases from V and 0 from J; bases not matched to a gene: 2. As for this clone: What it recognizes is unknown.

Study-wide results and caveats: An ancestry cluster, one associated with Asian ancestry, reportedly showed fewer N-insertions than the approximately 650-donor mean in a later analysis. Segments of the TCR beta V type were, in most cases, productive about 87% or about 30% of the time in an earlier analysis.

The origin of this receptor is a woman in her twenties or thirties in good health and CMV-seropositive. The sample taken for sequencing was PBMCs. V gene TRBV23-1 combines with J gene TRBJ2-5, with 8 bases fitting TRBD1. TRBV23-1 is an ORF; its function is uncertain. The chain's CDR3 is CASSQGRGHQETQYF. CDR3 DNA: TGCGCCAGCAGTCAAGGCAGGGGGCACCAAGAGACCCAGTACTTC.